This entry lists 28 T cell receptor beta chains sequenced from one sample in a study of blood T cell repertoires in COVID-19. Sequencing was performed with immunoSEQ multiplex PCR; in TCRdb, only in-frame clones are kept and a portion is missing. The sample lists about 49,000 clones; 85% to 90% were seen once. The sequenced material came from peripheral blood. The source of these receptors is an elderly man with acute or convalescent COVID-19.

J is TRBJ1-2 and V is TRBV5-4, with D possibly TRBD1 on 6 matching bases. Germline CDR1 SGHNT, CDR2 YYREEE (reference sequence). The V end lost 4 bases, the J end lost 0 bases, and 13 bases lay between the germline ends. The CDR3 is made up of 15 amino acids. In nucleotides, the CDR3 is TGTGCCAGCAGCCTGTTTGGACAGCCTAACTATGGCTACACCTTC. Its protein is CASSLFGQPNYGYTF.

The chain couples TRBV2 to TRBJ1-4, with D perhaps matching TRBD1 (6 bases). CDR1 is SNHLY, CDR2 FYNNEI, per germline. The CDR3 covers 14 residues. V lost 7 bases to trimming and J lost 1 base, with 10 bases between them. The CDR3 bases are TGTGCCAGCAACCCAGGGGTAACTAATGAAAAACTGTTTTTT. Encoded protein: CASNPGVTNEKLFF.

The CDR3, as DNA: TGTGCCAGCAGCCGGGGACTAGCGGCTTCCTACGAGCAGTACTTC. Translated, it gives CASSRGLAASYEQYF. The rearrangement uses TRBV11-3 and TRBJ2-7, with TRBD2 matching 11 bases. The germline V gene encodes CDR1 SGHNT and CDR2 YENEEA. This CDR3 contains 15 residues. The V and J ends lost 5 bases and 1 base, in that order; junction bases with no gene match: 4. The full variable domain, completed using reference TRBV11-3 and TRBJ2-7, is EAGVVQSPRYKIIEKKQPVAFWCNPISGHNTLYWYLQNLGQGPELLIRYENEEAVDDSQLPKDRFSAERLKGVDSTLKIQPAELGDSAVYLCASSRGLAASYEQYFGPGTRLTVT.

The V and J genes are TRBV19 and TRBJ2-7; 7 bases line up with TRBD2. V shed 6 bases and J 2 bases; nucleotides not matched to a gene: 7. Germline V lookup: CDR1 LNHDA, CDR2 SQIVND (reference sequence). This CDR3 region has 14 residues. CDR3 sequence: CASSSGTTTYEQYF. Here the CDR3 DNA reads TGTGCCAGTAGCTCCGGGACTACCACCTACGAGCAGTACTTC. The full variable domain, in which reference TRBV19 and TRBJ2-7 provide the parts outside the CDR3, is DGGITQSPKYLFRKEGQNVTLSCEQNLNHDAMYWYRQDPGQGLRLIYYSQIVNDFQKGDIAEGYSVSREKKESFPLTVTSAQKNPTAFYLCASSSGTTTYEQYFGPGTRLTVT.

This chain joins TRBV19 and TRBJ1-4; D not resolved. V lost 7 bases to trimming and J lost 4 bases, with 10 bases between them. This CDR3 contains 13 residues. CDR1 and CDR2 from the germline V gene are LNHDA and SQIVND (reference sequence). The CDR3 loop reads CASKRTGNEKLFF. In DNA, the CDR3 is TGTGCCAGTAAGCGGACGGGTAATGAAAAACTGTTTTTT.

This clone was detected only a few times. The V and J genes are TRBV5-5 and TRBJ2-3; D gene unclear. CDR1 and CDR2 from the germline V gene are SGHKS and YYEKEE (reference sequence). The CDR3 length is 13 residues. Trimming stripped 4 bases from V and 0 bases from J, with 6 bases between. The CDR3 nucleotides are TGTGCCAGCAGCGCCGGGAGCACAGATACGCAGTATTTT. Translation gives CASSAGSTDTQYF. The full variable domain, rest sourced from reference TRBV5-5 and TRBJ2-3, is DAGVTQSPTHLIKTRGQQVTLRCSPISGHKSVSWYQQVLGQGPQFIFQYYEKEERGRGNFPDRFSARQFPNYSSELNVNALLLGDSALYLCASSAGSTDTQYFGPGTRLTVL.

V and J are TRBV5-6 and TRBJ2-1, with 9 bases that match TRBD2. CDR3 length equals 17 residues. Germline V gene lookup returns CDR1 SGHDT and CDR2 YYEEEE. J was trimmed by 6 bases and V by 4 bases; bases with no gene match: 14. The CDR3 nucleotides are TGTGCCAGCAGCGGCGGGGGGGCCGAACCCTCTACCAATGAGCAGTTCTTC. It is translated as CASSGGGAEPSTNEQFF.

The CDR3 spells CATSSLDRENSPLHF. The DNA for the CDR3 is TGTGCCACCAGCAGTCTGGACAGGGAAAATTCACCCCTCCACTTT. This rearrangement joins TRBV15 to TRBJ1-6; TRBD1 matches 8 bases. Germline V gene sequence: CDR1 LNHNV, CDR2 YYDKDF (reference sequence). V shed 3 bases, J shed 7 bases, and the junction held 5 bases outside the gene matches. This CDR3 comprises 15 residues.

This rearrangement joins TRBV19 to TRBJ2-4; D unclear. In germline, CDR1 is LNHDA, CDR2 SQIVND (reference sequence). This CDR3 has 13 residues. V was shortened by 7 bases and J by 2 bases, with 9 bases between the two germline ends. CDR3 amino acids: CASTSASKNIQYF. CDR3 coding DNA: TGTGCCAGTACCTCCGCGTCCAAAAACATTCAGTACTTC.

The chain couples TRBV5-4 to TRBJ2-2, with a weak D call TRBD1 (6 bases). Germline V CDR1 and CDR2: SGHNT, YYREEE (reference sequence). CDR3 length: 14 amino acids. V lost 2 bases and J 6 bases, leaving 11 bases between the germline ends. CDR3 in DNA: TGTGCCAGCAGCTTTACACAGGGCTCCGGGGAGCTGTTTTTT. Translated: CASSFTQGSGELFF.

The chain employs TRBV5-4 and TRBJ2-2; 7 bases map to TRBD1. CDR3 length: 15 residues. Germline CDR1 reads SGHNT; CDR2 reads YYREEE (reference sequence). Unmatched junction bases numbered 1, after V lost 2 bases and J lost 0 bases. CDR3 sequence reads: CASSFDRANTGELFF. Here the CDR3 DNA reads TGTGCCAGCAGCTTTGACAGGGCGAACACCGGGGAGCTGTTTTTT.

V gene TRBV12-3 or TRBV12-4 combines with J gene TRBJ1-4; D is undetermined. Between the trimmed V and J ends, which lost 6 bases and 7 bases, there was a span of 6 bases. The CDR3 length is 11 residues. The CDR3 loop is CASSLREKLFF. In DNA, the CDR3 is TGTGCCAGCAGCCTGCGTGAAAAACTGTTTTTT.

The chain is built from TRBV5-1 and TRBJ1-2; D is perhaps TRBD1 (6 bases). Trimming shortened V by 4 bases and J by 0 bases, and 10 bases separated the two germline ends. The CDR3 is 14 residues long. Germline assignment: CDR1 SGHRS and CDR2 YFSETQ. The DNA of the CDR3 is TGCGCCAGCAGCATCAGGGGAGCTAACTATGGCTACACCTTC. The encoded protein is CASSIRGANYGYTF.

The sample holds one count of this clone. J is TRBJ1-1 and V is TRBV5-6, with D perhaps matching TRBD1 (5 bases). The ends were cut back, 6 bases at V and 4 bases at J, with 19 bases in the middle. CDR1 and CDR2 (germline): SGHDT, YYEEEE. This CDR3 contains 15 residues. CDR3 amino acids: CASTPRGVWGTEAFF. In DNA form, the CDR3 reads TGTGCCAGCACCCCACGGGGGGTTTGGGGCACTGAAGCTTTCTTT.

V gene TRBV6-1 combines with J gene TRBJ2-7, with TRBD2 matching 9 bases. With 1 base clipped from V and 3 bases from J, the junction kept 7 bases outside the gene matches. Germline V CDR1 and CDR2: MNHNS, SASEGT. The CDR3 consists of 16 residues. The DNA for the CDR3 is TGTGCCAGCAGTGAAGAGGTGACTAGCGGCTTCTACGAGCAGTACTTC. This gives the protein CASSEEVTSGFYEQYF.

This sequence joins TRBV19 and TRBJ2-5; TRBD2 aligns across 7 bases. This CDR3 is 15 amino acids long. Germline V gene lookup returns CDR1 LNHDA and CDR2 SQIVND (reference sequence). Trimming took 6 bases from V and 2 from J; bases not matched to a gene: 9. This CDR3 reads CASRPGGSGQETQYF. CDR3 DNA sequence: TGTGCCAGTAGGCCCGGGGGGAGCGGGCAAGAGACCCAGTACTTC. The variable domain in full, completed from reference TRBV19 and TRBJ2-5, reads DGGITQSPKYLFRKEGQNVTLSCEQNLNHDAMYWYRQDPGQGLRLIYYSQIVNDFQKGDIAEGYSVSREKKESFPLTVTSAQKNPTAFYLCASRPGGSGQETQYFGPGTRLLVL.

This chain connects TRBV19 to TRBJ1-3; 7 nucleotides agree with TRBD1. After removal of 6 bases from V and 3 bases from J, the junction contained 5 bases not matched to a gene. The V gene's germline CDR1 is LNHDA and CDR2 SQIVND (reference sequence). The CDR3 length is 14 residues. The chain's CDR3 is CASSPQGDGNTIYF. CDR3 DNA: TGTGCCAGTAGCCCCCAGGGGGATGGAAACACCATATATTTT.

V gene TRBV5-1 combines with J gene TRBJ2-6; TRBD2 is a possible D gene (5 bases). Trimming cost V 0 bases and J 1 base, with 14 bases left between them. This CDR3 has 18 residues. Germline CDR1 and CDR2: SGHRS and YFSETQ. CDR3 sequence: CASSLETVGGSGANVLTF. Written as DNA, the CDR3 is TGCGCCAGCAGCTTGGAAACGGTCGGCGGGTCTGGGGCCAACGTCCTGACTTTC.

The J gene is TRBJ1-2, the V gene TRBV12-5, with TRBD1 identical over 8 bases. V lost 6 bases to trimming and J lost 9 bases; unmatched junction nucleotides: 6. Germline CDR1 reads LGHNT; CDR2 reads FRNRAP. The CDR3 has 12 amino acids. The chain's CDR3 is CASGRDRRRYTF. The CDR3 DNA reads as TGTGCTAGTGGCCGGGACAGGCGACGCTACACCTTC.

The chain couples TRBV5-1 to TRBJ1-5; D perhaps matches TRBD1 (5 bases). Germline assignment: CDR1 SGHRS and CDR2 YFSETQ. The CDR3 consists of 13 residues. The V end was cut by 3 bases, the J end by 7 bases, with 11 bases between. Here the CDR3 DNA reads TGCGCCAGCAGCTACGGGGGGGGGCAGCCCCAGCATTTT. Translating it yields CASSYGGGQPQHF. The full variable domain, completed using reference TRBV5-1 and TRBJ1-5, is KAGVTQTPRYLIKTRGQQVTLSCSPISGHRSVSWYQQTPGQGLQFLFEYFSETQRNKGNFPGRFSGRQFSNSRSEMNVSTLELGDSALYLCASSYGGGQPQHFGDGTRLSIL.

J is TRBJ1-5 and V is TRBV3-1 (or the pseudogene TRBV3-2); D is undetermined. The V end was cut by 1 base, the J end by 7 bases, with 11 bases between. In germline, CDR1 is LGHDT, CDR2 YNNKEL (reference sequence). The length of the CDR3 is 14 residues. CDR3 coding DNA: TGTGCCAGCAGCCAAGGGGAGGGAAGGCAGCCCCAGCATTTT. The encoded protein is CASSQGEGRQPQHF.

The rearrangement links TRBV3-1 (or the pseudogene TRBV3-2) to TRBJ1-1; 9 nucleotides line up with TRBD1. Trimming removed 9 bases from V and 3 bases from J; junction bases left unmatched: 5. CDR3 length equals 13 residues. Germline CDR1 is LGHDT and CDR2 is YNNKEL (reference sequence). CDR3 sequence (DNA): TGTGCCAGTGGACAGGGGAGTGACACTGAAGCTTTCTTT. It codes for CASGQGSDTEAFF.

This chain joins TRBV3-1 (or the pseudogene TRBV3-2) and TRBJ1-3, with 11 bases identical to TRBD1. From germline, CDR1 is LGHDT and CDR2 YNNKEL (reference sequence). The CDR3 is 15 amino acids. The V gene end was trimmed by 5 bases and the J gene end by 3 bases; junction bases not matched to a gene: 3. Written as DNA, the CDR3 is TGTGCCAGCAGCTACGGGACAGGGGGTGGAAACACCATATATTTT. It codes for CASSYGTGGGNTIYF.

The chain couples TRBV10-3 to TRBJ1-2; 9 bases match TRBD1. Germline V CDR1 and CDR2: ENHRY, SYGVKD. This CDR3 spans 13 amino acids. V was clipped by 3 bases and J by 8 bases; unmatched bases: 4. CDR3 nucleotides: TGTGCCATCAGTGAACAGGGGGCCGACGGCTACACCTTC. As protein: CAISEQGADGYTF.

This clone has only a few counts. V is TRBV7-9 and J is TRBJ1-4, with a possible D match to TRBD1 (5 bases). Germline lookup yields CDR1 SEHNR and CDR2 FQNEAQ (reference sequence). This CDR3 has 15 amino acids. The V end lost 5 bases, the J end lost 5 bases, and 15 bases lay between the germline ends. The CDR3 bases are TGTGCCAGCAGCCTCCACGGGGGAAAAAATGAAAAACTGTTTTTT. Encoded protein: CASSLHGGKNEKLFF.

The chain combines TRBV9 with TRBJ2-3; the match to TRBD2 covers 9 bases. Trimming removed 3 bases from V and 1 base from J; junction bases left unmatched: 9. The CDR3 runs 17 residues. CDR1 and CDR2 from the germline V gene are SGDLS and YYNGEE. The CDR3 loop is CASSAIPGLARTDTQYF. The CDR3 DNA reads as TGTGCCAGCAGCGCCATTCCGGGACTAGCTCGCACAGATACGCAGTATTTT.

The J gene is TRBJ2-5, the V gene TRBV6-5; D unresolved. Germline V gene sequence: CDR1 MNHEY, CDR2 SVGAGI. The CDR3 extends over 11 amino acids. Trimming pared 5 bases from V and 4 bases from J, leaving 5 bases between. CDR3 region: CASSPRETQYF. The CDR3 DNA reads as TGTGCCAGCAGTCCCCGAGAGACCCAGTACTTC.

This clone was counted between two and nine times. V usage is TRBV29-1 and J usage is TRBJ1-2; 10 nucleotides agree with TRBD1. V lost 6 bases to trimming and J lost 4 bases; unmatched junction nucleotides: 8. Germline V lookup: CDR1 SQVTM, CDR2 ANQGSEA. The CDR3 length is 14 residues. This CDR3 reads CSVLGTGAPYGYTF. CDR3 sequence (DNA): TGCAGCGTCCTCGGGACAGGGGCCCCCTATGGCTACACCTTC.